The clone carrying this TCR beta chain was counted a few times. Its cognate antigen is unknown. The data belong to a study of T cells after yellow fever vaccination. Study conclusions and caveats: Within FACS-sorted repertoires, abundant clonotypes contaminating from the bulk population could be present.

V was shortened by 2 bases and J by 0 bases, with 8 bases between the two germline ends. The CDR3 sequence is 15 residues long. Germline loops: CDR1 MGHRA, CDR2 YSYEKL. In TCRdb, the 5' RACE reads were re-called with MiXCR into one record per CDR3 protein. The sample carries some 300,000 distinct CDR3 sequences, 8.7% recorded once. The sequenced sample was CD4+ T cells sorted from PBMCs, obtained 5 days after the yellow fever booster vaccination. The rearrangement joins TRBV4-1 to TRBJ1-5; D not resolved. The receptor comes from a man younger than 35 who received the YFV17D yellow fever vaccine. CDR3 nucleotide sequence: TGCGCCAGCAGCCAACAGGACTATAGCAATCAGCCCCAGCATTTT. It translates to CASSQQDYSNQPQHF.